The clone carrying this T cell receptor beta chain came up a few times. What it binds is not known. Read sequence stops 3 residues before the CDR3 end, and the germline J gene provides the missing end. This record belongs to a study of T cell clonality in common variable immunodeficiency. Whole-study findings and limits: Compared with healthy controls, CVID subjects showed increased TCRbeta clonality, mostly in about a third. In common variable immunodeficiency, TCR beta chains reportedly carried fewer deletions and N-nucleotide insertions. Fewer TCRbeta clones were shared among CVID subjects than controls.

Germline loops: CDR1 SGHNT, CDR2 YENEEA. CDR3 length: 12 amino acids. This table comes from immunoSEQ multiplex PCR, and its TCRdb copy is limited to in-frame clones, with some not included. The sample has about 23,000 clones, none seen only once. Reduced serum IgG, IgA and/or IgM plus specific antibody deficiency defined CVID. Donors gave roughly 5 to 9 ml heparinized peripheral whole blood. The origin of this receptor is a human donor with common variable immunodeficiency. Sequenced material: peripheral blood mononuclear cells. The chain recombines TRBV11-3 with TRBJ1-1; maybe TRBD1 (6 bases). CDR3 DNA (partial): TGTGCCAGCAGCGCATCCGGGACAGAA. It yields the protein CASSASGTE. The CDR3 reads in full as CASSASGTEAFF. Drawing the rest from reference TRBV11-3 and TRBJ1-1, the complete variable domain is EAGVVQSPRYKIIEKKQPVAFWCNPISGHNTLYWYLQNLGQGPELLIRYENEEAVDDSQLPKDRFSAERLKGVDSTLKIQPAELGDSAVYLCASSASGTEAFFGQGTRLTVV.